These T cell receptor beta chains were read from a single sample in a study of shared clonotypes between healthy human individuals. TCRdb keeps only in-frame clones here, not all; method: immunoSEQ multiplex PCR. The top ten clones hold roughly 1% of a sample with nearly 2 million clones, about 95% of them seen once. The sequenced sample was naive CD8+ T cells sorted from blood. The receptor source for this set is a man younger than 35 in good health. Each CDR3 is given with its conserved first and last residue. D genes are given only for firm matches. Size tells how often a clone was seen (once, few, many) or the class of an expanded clone, and some rows leave it out.

abundance,v_gene,j_gene,d_gene,CDR3aa,CDR3nt
-,TRBV2,TRBJ2-7,-,CASRPLGRGEQYF,TGTGCCAGCAGGCCCCTTGGGCGCGGCGAGCAGTACTTC
-,TRBV5-6,TRBJ2-5,-,CASSLGATGRAETQYF,TGTGCCAGCAGCTTGGGAGCCACAGGGAGAGCAGAGACCCAGTACTTC
few,TRBV6-1,TRBJ1-2,-,CASSDEWAAPGRYGYTF,TGTGCCAGCAGTGATGAGTGGGCAGCTCCTGGGAGATATGGCTACACCTTC
-,TRBV30,TRBJ2-7,-,CAWSYSPWYEQYF,TGTGCCTGGTCCTATTCTCCCTGGTACGAGCAGTACTTC
-,TRBV5-6,TRBJ2-6,-,CASSLALSGANVLTF,TGTGCCAGCAGCTTGGCGTTATCTGGGGCCAACGTCCTGACTTTC
once,TRBV7-9,TRBJ2-7,-,CASQRYYEQYF,TGTGCCAGCCAGCGGTACTACGAGCAGTACTTC
-,TRBV9,TRBJ1-1,TRBD1,CASSVQGGGLEAFF,TGTGCCAGCAGCGTACAGGGGGGCGGACTTGAAGCTTTCTTT
-,TRBV2,TRBJ1-1,-,CASSEGTDLNTEAFF,TGTGCCAGCAGTGAAGGGACAGACCTGAACACTGAAGCTTTCTTT
-,TRBV5-1,TRBJ2-3,-,CASSLHGDTDTQYF,TGCGCCAGCAGCTTGCACGGGGACACAGATACGCAGTATTTT
-,TRBV6-4,TRBJ2-7,TRBD2,CASSDSIDRGSSYEQYF,TGTGCCAGCAGTGACTCGATAGATCGCGGGAGCTCCTACGAGCAGTACTTC
-,TRBV13,TRBJ2-7,-,CASSLRENSYEQYF,TGTGCCAGCAGCTTGCGGGAAAACTCCTACGAGCAGTACTTC
-,TRBV6-9,TRBJ2-2,-,CASSAGLFF,TGTGCCAGCAGTGCGGGGCTGTTTTTT
-,TRBV2,TRBJ2-5,TRBD2,CASSPGLAVQETQYF,TGTGCCAGCAGTCCGGGACTAGCGGTACAAGAGACCCAGTACTTC
-,TRBV30,TRBJ1-2,-,CAWSVGPPGGYTF,TGTGCCTGGAGTGTAGGGCCACCTGGCGGCTACACCTTC
-,TRBV27,TRBJ2-2,-,CASRLDGTGELFF,TGTGCCAGCAGACTAGATGGGACTGGGGAGCTGTTTTTT
-,TRBV27,TRBJ1-6,-,CASSFSLGNSPLHF,TGTGCCAGCAGTTTCTCACTGGGGAATTCACCCCTCCACTTT
-,TRBV6-1,TRBJ2-7,-,CASSDFPGEGAGSYEQYF,TGTGCCAGCAGTGACTTCCCGGGGGAAGGGGCGGGCTCCTACGAGCAGTACTTC
-,TRBV4-1,TRBJ2-7,-,CASSHVTDREQYF,TGCGCCAGCAGCCATGTGACAGATAGGGAGCAGTACTTC
-,TRBV5-6,TRBJ2-3,-,CASRGWLGSSTDTQYF,TGTGCCAGCAGAGGATGGCTCGGATCTAGCACAGATACGCAGTATTTT
-,TRBV28,TRBJ2-7,-,CASSLRNYEQYF,TGTGCCAGCAGTTTAAGAAACTACGAGCAGTACTTC
-,TRBV7-2,TRBJ1-2,-,CASSSNNWSGYTF,TGTGCCAGCAGCAGCAACAACTGGTCTGGCTACACCTTC
-,TRBV27,TRBJ2-3,-,CASSLSSPSEGTDTQYF,TGTGCCAGCAGTTTATCGTCGCCTAGCGAAGGGACAGATACGCAGTATTTT
-,TRBV10-3,TRBJ1-2,-,CAIRDRRDGYTF,TGTGCCATCAGGGATAGGAGGGACGGCTACACCTTC
-,TRBV2,TRBJ2-7,TRBD2,CASKSPGLPYEQYF,TGTGCCAGCAAGTCCCCGGGACTACCCTACGAGCAGTACTTC
-,TRBV15,TRBJ2-5,-,CATSGERRAGKGETQYF,TGTGCCACCAGCGGCGAACGGAGGGCTGGAAAAGGGGAGACCCAGTACTTC
-,TRBV6-1,TRBJ2-3,TRBD2,CASGLAGTDTQYF,TGTGCCAGCGGACTAGCGGGCACAGATACGCAGTATTTT
-,TRBV28,TRBJ1-2,-,CASSLGGDLYGYTF,TGTGCCAGCAGTTTAGGTGGTGATCTTTATGGCTACACCTTC
-,TRBV5-4,TRBJ2-3,TRBD1,CASSLAIRQGATDTQYF,TGTGCCAGCAGCTTGGCCATTAGGCAGGGGGCCACAGATACGCAGTATTTT
-,TRBV27,TRBJ2-2,TRBD1,CASSSLTGMSTGELFF,TGTGCCAGCAGTTCCCTGACAGGGATGAGCACCGGGGAGCTGTTTTTT
-,TRBV7-9,TRBJ1-1,-,CASIKTGGLNTEAFF,TGTGCCAGCATCAAAACCGGGGGTTTGAACACTGAAGCTTTCTTT
few,TRBV11-3,TRBJ1-2,-,CASSLRGRGTSPRGYTF,TGTGCCAGCAGCTTACGGGGGCGGGGGACGAGCCCGCGCGGCTACACCTTC
-,TRBV13,TRBJ1-1,-,CASSLGGMGNTEAFF,TGTGCCAGCAGCCTCGGGGGGATGGGGAACACTGAAGCTTTCTTT
once,TRBV6-5,TRBJ1-4,-,CASSLQNEKLFF,TGTGCCAGCAGCTTACAGAATGAAAAACTGTTTTTT
-,TRBV7-8,TRBJ2-3,-,CASSLTGNGDTQYF,TGTGCCAGCAGTTTAACAGGGAACGGGGATACGCAGTATTTT
-,TRBV6-5,TRBJ2-3,-,CASSYGAGLYTDTQYF,TGTGCCAGCAGTTACGGAGCGGGCCTCTACACAGATACGCAGTATTTT
-,TRBV19,TRBJ1-1,-,CASSIVDGDNTEAFF,TGTGCCAGTAGTATCGTAGACGGCGATAACACTGAAGCTTTCTTT
once,TRBV9,TRBJ2-7,TRBD2,CASSARTSAEQYF,TGTGCCAGCAGCGCACGGACTAGTGCCGAGCAGTACTTC
-,TRBV19,TRBJ2-1,-,CASGKGWNEQFF,TGTGCCAGTGGTAAGGGTTGGAATGAGCAGTTCTTC
-,TRBV2,TRBJ1-4,-,CAIAEHLNEKLFF,TGTGCCATCGCGGAGCATCTTAATGAAAAACTGTTTTTT
-,TRBV27,TRBJ1-4,-,CASSSAHEKLFF,TGTGCCAGCAGCTCCGCCCATGAAAAACTGTTTTTT
-,TRBV18,TRBJ1-2,-,CASSPPAGYYGYTF,TGTGCCAGCTCACCACCTGCAGGGTACTATGGCTACACCTTC
-,TRBV27,TRBJ1-2,-,CASSRKGLSNGYTF,TGTGCCAGCAGTCGGAAGGGGCTTTCGAATGGCTACACCTTC
-,TRBV6-5,TRBJ2-7,TRBD1,CASSRRDRAGYEQYF,TGTGCCAGCAGTCGCCGGGACAGGGCAGGCTACGAGCAGTACTTC
-,TRBV6-4,TRBJ1-2,TRBD1,CASSEKGQSPYGYTF,TGTGCCAGCAGTGAAAAGGGACAGAGTCCTTATGGCTACACCTTC
-,TRBV5-1,TRBJ2-7,-,CASSVSGPTYEQYF,TGCGCCAGCAGCGTCAGTGGGCCCACGTACGAGCAGTACTTC
-,TRBV27,TRBJ2-7,-,CASSLAGGYEQYF,TGTGCCAGCAGTTTAGCCGGAGGCTACGAGCAGTACTTC
-,TRBV7-2,TRBJ2-1,-,CASSLAPGNEQFF,TGTGCCAGCAGCTTAGCCCCGGGAAATGAGCAGTTCTTC
once,TRBV27,TRBJ1-1,-,CASSLENTNTEAFF,TGTGCCAGCAGTTTGGAAAATACGAACACTGAAGCTTTCTTT
-,TRBV19,TRBJ1-3,-,CASSRSDISGNTIYF,TGTGCCAGTAGTCGATCGGACATCTCTGGAAACACCATATATTTT
-,TRBV19,TRBJ2-7,TRBD1,CASSRDSLSYEQYF,TGTGCCAGTAGCCGGGACAGCCTGTCCTACGAGCAGTACTTC
-,TRBV6-1,TRBJ2-7,TRBD2,CASGLAGGNEQYF,TGTGCCAGCGGACTAGCGGGAGGGAACGAGCAGTACTTC
-,TRBV6-1,TRBJ2-7,TRBD1,CASSEALGQGYEQYF,TGTGCCAGCAGTGAAGCGCTGGGACAGGGGTACGAGCAGTACTTC
-,TRBV4-3,TRBJ2-7,TRBD1,CASSQDWGTVYEQYF,TGCGCCAGCAGCCAAGATTGGGGGACAGTGTACGAGCAGTACTTC